The 20 T cell receptor beta chains below all came from one sample that was sequenced in a study of blood T cell repertoires in COVID-19. Profiled with immunoSEQ multiplex PCR; TCRdb holds only in-frame clones, not every one. The data show some 100,000 clones, approximately 80% seen once. The sequenced sample consisted of peripheral blood. These receptors all stem from a woman older than 75 with active or convalescent COVID-19.

V gene TRBV7-9 combines with J gene TRBJ2-1, with unresolved D. This CDR3 is 13 amino acids long. V lost 4 bases, J lost 2 bases, and 6 bases lay in between. Germline V lookup: CDR1 SEHNR, CDR2 FQNEAQ (reference sequence). CDR3 coding DNA: TGTGCCAGCAGCTCTACTACCTACAATGAGCAGTTCTTC. This translates into CASSSTTYNEQFF.

Only a few counts were recorded for this clone. V and J are TRBV10-1 and TRBJ2-1; possibly TRBD1 for D (5 bases). The CDR3 length is 12 residues. From germline, CDR1 is WNHNN and CDR2 SYGVQD (reference sequence). V was pared by 4 bases and J by 6 bases, with 7 bases between. The CDR3 coding sequence is TGCGCCAGCAGTGCAGGGTTCAATGAGCAGTTCTTC. This codes for CASSAGFNEQFF.

On this clone: One end of the junction fails to match germline, which may point to a read error. V is TRBV10-3 and J is TRBJ1-1; D unresolved. Germline V CDR1 and CDR2: ENHRY, SYGVKD. The CDR3 is made up of 12 amino acids. DNA of the CDR3: TGTGCCATCAGTGAGCGTACCACTGAAACTTTCTTT. Translated: CAISERTTETFF.

The chain employs TRBV4-2 and TRBJ2-2; tentative D call: TRBD1 (5 bases). This CDR3 has 15 residues. Trimming pared 5 bases from V and 0 bases from J, leaving 10 bases between. The germline V gene encodes CDR1 LGHNA and CDR2 YNFKEQ. In nucleotides, the CDR3 is TGTGCCAGCAGCGCAGGGAATACGAACACCGGGGAGCTGTTTTTT. It is translated as CASSAGNTNTGELFF.

This clone has more than one count but fewer than ten. The junction differs from germline at one of its ends, possibly a read error. This sequence joins TRBV28 and TRBJ1-3; a weak D match, TRBD1 (5 bases). The CDR3 extends over 11 amino acids. The germline V gene has CDR1 MDHEN and CDR2 SYDVKM. The DNA for the CDR3 is TGTGCCAGCAGTTCCGCCCGACAGCGGGATTTT. Translation gives CASSSARQRDF. The full variable domain, in which reference TRBV28 and TRBJ1-3 provide the parts outside the CDR3, is DVKVTQSSRYLVKRTGEKVFLECVQDMDHENMFWYRQDPGLGLRLIYFSYDVKMKEKGDIPEGYSVSREKKERFSLILESASTNQTSMYLCASSSARQRDFGEGSWLTVV.

The gene calls are TRBV5-4 and TRBJ2-1; 7 bases match TRBD1. Germline-derived CDR1 and CDR2 are SGHNT and YYREEE (reference sequence). Unmatched junction bases numbered 4, after V lost 0 bases and J lost 4 bases. This CDR3 region has 15 residues. DNA for the CDR3: TGTGCCAGCAGCTTGGACAGGGGAGATTACAATGAGCAGTTCTTC. It codes for CASSLDRGDYNEQFF. Together with reference TRBV5-4 and TRBJ2-1, the CDR3 gives the full variable domain: ETGVTQSPTHLIKTRGQQVTLRCSSQSGHNTVSWYQQALGQGPQFIFQYYREEENGRGNFPPRFSGLQFPNYSSELNVNALELDDSALYLCASSLDRGDYNEQFFGPGTRLTVL.

The rearrangement uses TRBV18 and TRBJ2-2; TRBD2 agrees at 12 bases. The V segment lost 8 bases and the J segment 0 bases; nucleotides outside the gene matches: 10. Germline V gene sequence: CDR1 KGHSH, CDR2 LQKENI. This CDR3 spans 18 amino acids. The CDR3 reads CASHYGLAGFANTGELFF. Here the CDR3 DNA reads TGTGCCAGCCACTACGGACTAGCGGGGTTCGCGAACACCGGGGAGCTGTTTTTT.

V gene TRBV7-3 combines with J gene TRBJ1-6, with 7 nucleotides matching TRBD1. Germline CDR1 reads SGHTA; CDR2 reads FQGTGA. Losses at the gene ends were 1 base for V and 7 bases for J; bases not matched to a gene: 4. The CDR3 contains 15 residues. CDR3 protein: CASSLRGTVNSPLHF. In DNA form, the CDR3 reads TGTGCCAGCAGCTTAAGGGGGACAGTGAATTCACCCCTCCACTTT.

This chain joins TRBV7-3 and TRBJ2-2; tentative D call: TRBD1 (6 bases). The CDR3 loop spans 14 amino acids. Trimming took 5 bases from V and 7 from J, leaving 14 bases between them. In germline, CDR1 is SGHTA, CDR2 FQGTGA. CDR3 DNA sequence: TGTGCCAGCAGCCCCTACAGGGACCACGGGGAGCTGTTTTTT. Its translation: CASSPYRDHGELFF.

The V call is TRBV19, the J call TRBJ1-6; unclear D gene. The CDR3 consists of 14 residues. V was clipped by 7 bases and J by 6 bases, with 13 bases between them. Germline CDR1 and CDR2: LNHDA and SQIVND (reference sequence). The CDR3 DNA is TGTGCCAGTAATTATAGAGGGATTAATTCACCCCTCCACTTT. Translated, it gives CASNYRGINSPLHF.

J is TRBJ1-6 and V is TRBV7-3; D unclear. Trimming shortened V by 2 bases and J by 6 bases, and 8 bases separated the two germline ends. The V gene's germline CDR1 is SGHTA and CDR2 FQGTGA. This CDR3 is 14 amino acids long. CDR3 sequence (DNA): TGTGCCAGCAGCTTAGGAACAGCTAATTCACCCCTCCACTTT. Translated, it gives CASSLGTANSPLHF.

This clone was seen a few times. The J gene is TRBJ2-7, the V gene TRBV6-5; possibly TRBD1 for D (6 bases). The CDR3 consists of 14 residues. The V gene's germline CDR1 is MNHEY and CDR2 SVGAGI. V dropped 6 bases and J dropped 4 bases, with 16 bases sitting between them. CDR3 bases: TGTGCCAGCAGGCCCAGGGGCGGCGGATACGAGCAGTACTTC. This gives the protein CASRPRGGGYEQYF.

The chain joins TRBV6-6 to TRBJ1-5, with a possible D match to TRBD1 (5 bases). The V end lost 5 bases, the J end lost 0 bases, and 17 bases lay between the germline ends. Germline values: CDR1 MNHNY, CDR2 SVGAGI (reference sequence). This CDR3 spans 17 amino acids. This chain's CDR3 is CASSQTSGILSNQPQHF. The CDR3 region has the DNA TGTGCCAGCAGTCAAACCTCAGGGATACTTAGCAATCAGCCCCAGCATTTT.

The V and J genes are TRBV20-1 and TRBJ2-1; no clear D gene. Per germline, CDR1 DFQATT and CDR2 SNEGSKA (reference sequence). The CDR3 sequence is 10 residues long. CDR3 residues: CSPGGNEQFF. The CDR3 bases are TGCAGCCCGGGTGGTAATGAGCAGTTCTTC.

This clone turned up a few times. This chain links TRBV5-1 with TRBJ1-1; D unresolved. The CDR3 runs to 14 residues. V was clipped by 1 base and J by 3 bases, with 10 bases between them. CDR1 SGHRS and CDR2 YFSETQ come from the germline V gene. CDR3 DNA sequence: TGCGCCAGCAGCTTGTCCGGGGATGACACTGAAGCTTTCTTT. It codes for CASSLSGDDTEAFF.

The V gene is TRBV19, the J gene TRBJ2-7; 8 bases map to TRBD1. The CDR3 spans 14 residues. The junction had 6 bases not matched to a gene; V was cut back by 5 bases and J by 3 bases. CDR1 and CDR2 from the germline V gene are LNHDA and SQIVND (reference sequence). The CDR3, as DNA: TGTGCCAGTAGTGCGGACAGGGCTCACTACGAGCAGTACTTC. Protein sequence: CASSADRAHYEQYF.

This sequence joins TRBV12-5 and TRBJ1-6; no definite D call. Germline-derived CDR1 and CDR2 are LGHNT and FRNRAP. The CDR3 sequence is 12 residues long. The CDR3 spells CAHRPKNSPLHF. Here the CDR3 DNA reads TGTGCCCACAGACCGAAAAATTCACCCCTCCACTTT.

The chain links TRBV7-2 to TRBJ2-7; 8 bases line up with TRBD2. From germline, CDR1 is SGHTA and CDR2 FQGNSA. The CDR3 runs to 15 residues. Germline trimming cut 5 bases from V and 7 bases from J; bases unmatched to any gene: 13. Here the CDR3 reads CASSPRASGSFEQYF. The CDR3 nucleotides read TGTGCCAGCAGCCCCCGGGCGAGCGGGAGTTTTGAGCAGTACTTC.

The chain employs TRBV5-6 and TRBJ1-1, with D maybe TRBD1 (5 bases). The V end was cut by 6 bases, the J end by 2 bases, with 17 bases between. Germline-derived CDR1 and CDR2 are SGHDT and YYEEEE. The CDR3 totals 15 residues. In nucleotides, the CDR3 is TGTGCCAGCAAGGGGTTCGACAGACCCAACACTGAAGCTTTCTTT. Its protein is CASKGFDRPNTEAFF.

The genes are TRBV6-5 and TRBJ1-2; D perhaps matches TRBD1 (5 bases). Per germline, CDR1 MNHEY and CDR2 SVGAGI. The CDR3 loop spans 12 amino acids. V shed 11 bases and J shed 7 bases, with 17 bases lying between them. DNA for the CDR3: TGTGCCGGGGGACGCGGGGCTCTTGGCTACACCTTC. This translates into CAGGRGALGYTF.